The subject of this entry is one TCR beta chain. Its recognized antigen is unknown. There are no base qualities to consult, and no much larger clone falls within one base. Per the germline V gene, SGHTA is the CDR1 and FQGTGA is the CDR2. Trimming accounts for 8 bases at V and 2 bases at J, while the number of junction bases matched to no gene is 9. Measured from the cysteine to the phenylalanine, the CDR3 is 15 residues long. Only the CDR3 portion is preserved as DNA: 45 bases, with reading frame beginning at the first base. The data were taken from a study of cytotoxic CD8 clonotypes in ibrutinib-treated CLL (dated by TCRdb to 2020 to 2023). For the study in its entirety: The cohort was composed of more than ten relapsed/refractory and about 15 treatment-naive patients; IGHV unmutated status was identified in fewer than 18 patients. Responses were partial in approximately 24 patients and complete in 2; after median approximately 69 months follow-up, approximately 15 stayed in remission and about twelve progressed. The response samples were drawn at a median of roughly twelve months into treatment, with a range of about 6 to 36 months. Samples averaged around 280,000 productive templates and approximately 100,000 productive rearrangements. Of the approximately 86 people in the trial, about two dozen had longitudinal samples available. Cryopreserved peripheral blood mononuclear cells were obtained before treatment, at response, and at either sustained remission or disease progression. Every sample from remission and from progressive disease was obtained while the patients were still on ibrutinib.

On a MiSeq, deep resolution sequencing aimed for a depth between 1 in 1 million and 1 in 200,000 T cells, with each clonotype covered 10x on average. TCR beta libraries were generated with the immunoSEQ hsTCRB Kit. The paper's data handling went like this. ImmunoSEQ Data Assistant and ImmunoSEQ Analyzer were used for data analysis, and V, D and J genes were assigned according to IMGT definitions. Clonality, which ranges from 0 to 1, was calculated by subtracting the normalized Shannon entropy of productive rearrangement frequencies from one. Public clonotype analysis was restricted to overrepresented clonotypes comprising at least 0.05% of each patient's repertoire. Fewer than 15 repertoires from age-matched healthy donors, obtained from immuneACCESS, served as clonality controls. TCRdb took this table from immuneACCESS and kept in-frame rearrangements with V and J called. Such tables lack part of the clones; where checked against another copy, unresolved V genes explain under half of the gap, and the rest is unexplained. The V and J calls and clone size are taken from that table; D and trimming were inferred from the DNA. In all, the sample holds some 140,000 clones, and 79% of those were seen once. Roughly 13% of the sample is held by the ten biggest clonotypes.

Points the paper makes about the study in general: An increase in clonality was observed at ibrutinib response, with clonality remaining stable during sustained remission and falling back toward baseline at progression. At baseline, clonality was higher than in age-matched healthy donors and showed a strong correlation with circulating CD8+ T-cell counts. Public clonotypes were found to be uncommon and were observed to contract or remain stable during treatment; the increase in clonality was shown to reflect expansion of private clonotypes at ibrutinib response. Lymph node repertoires were not examined, and the timing of sampling was not matched between patients in sustained remission and those whose disease progressed.

In light of the paper, this sample's time point label describes: about 11 months on ibrutinib. For TCR beta library preparation, roughly 2 micrograms of genomic DNA was extracted from cryopreserved PBMCs. Longitudinal blood samples from CLL patients on ibrutinib monotherapy were analyzed using high-throughput TCR beta sequencing. The patients were enrolled in a single-center, open-label phase 2 trial of ibrutinib monotherapy. This clonotype was obtained from a human donor with chronic lymphocytic leukemia. Sample: PBMCs, taken after 12 months of ibrutinib treatment. The V and J genes are TRBV7-3 and TRBJ2-4; TRBD2 lines up with 7 middle nucleotides. The DNA sequence is TGTGCCAGCTGGGGGAGGGAAGGTCCCAAAAACATTCAGTACTTC. The encoded protein is CASWGREGPKNIQYF.